This section outlines one TCR beta chain sequence together with its context. Its antigen remains unidentified. The read ends 3 residues before the CDR3 terminus; that terminus is restored from the germline J gene. Predominantly Caucasian heritage was noted among both the CVID patients and the healthy controls. From each donor, roughly 4.5 to 9 ml of heparinized peripheral whole blood was collected. TCRbeta CDR3 repertoires were sequenced from genomic DNA of adults with common variable immune deficiency (CVID) and healthy adult controls. There were roughly 22 healthy adult volunteers in the control group (around twelve female and approximately ten male), ranging in age from about 23 to 70 years, with a mean age of around 36. To isolate peripheral blood mononuclear cells, diluted blood was subjected to density centrifugation over Hypaque 1077 or Ficoll-Paque. Genomic DNA was obtained from unsorted mononuclear cells through either Qiagen column purification or a centrifugation-based method.

From cysteine to phenylalanine, the CDR3 is 15 amino acids long. The CDR3 was read in part: 36 bases, with the frame set at base 1. The germline V gene sets CDR1 to KGHSH and CDR2 to LQKENI. Trimming at the junction amounts to 3 bases on V and 0 bases on J, and the germline ends lie 9 bases apart. For sequencing input, CVID and control samples contributed equivalent amounts of genomic DNA. For every sample, a 60 bp segment covering the rearranged TCRbeta CDR3 region was amplified and then sequenced. The immunoSEQ assay, a bias-corrected multiplex PCR combined with high-throughput sequencing, was used to amplify TCRbeta. Under the source paper's analysis protocol: Every unique nucleotide sequence counted as a clone and was annotated with V, D and J genes, copy number and frequency. Sequences were labeled productive if in frame, and non-productive if out of frame or containing stop codons. As previously described, clonality was calculated on the basis of Shannon's entropy. The predicted amino acid sequences of productive clones were used to derive mean CDR3 Kyte-Doolittle hydropathy. The R hclust function was used to hierarchically cluster scaled V gene usage with Manhattan distance and complete linkage. Clone sharing by CDR3 amino acid sequence was assessed by resampling 12 repertoires per group over 100 rounds. The repertoires were searched for 55 to 75 published EBV-specific TCRbeta sequences and some 250 published CMV-specific TCRbeta sequences. Analysis left out a couple of CVID samples that produced under 10,000 sequences, so 40 to 50 CVID repertoires remained. TCRdb re-hosts the immuneACCESS table, in-frame sequences only. Its copies lack some clones; in the studies checked, an unresolved V gene accounts for under half of them, and the cause for the rest is not known. V and J calls and clone size are copied from that table; D and trimming were computed from the DNA. The table gives about 28,000 clones for this sample, with none occurring only once. Approximately 13% of the sample is held by the ten biggest clonotypes.

This sample stems from a study of T cell clonality in common variable immunodeficiency (dated by TCRdb to between 2015 and 2017). The study at large found these results: Patient heterogeneity within the CVID cohort put limits on correlating repertoire features with clinical complications. According to the authors, figuring out what caused the increased clonality in CVID would require sequencing the repertoires of T cell subpopulations. CVID TCRbeta sequences were reported to have fewer deletions and N-nucleotide insertions and to lack highly modified clones with 13 or more V deletions. Healthy controls shared more TCRbeta clones with each other than CVID subjects shared among themselves (p < 0.0001). Increased TCRbeta clonality was found in CVID subjects compared with healthy controls (t-test p = 0.018), with the increase being most characteristic of about a third of subjects. Even though DNA input was the same, control samples had an average of approximately 82,000 unique sequences each, compared with approximately 30,000 in CVID samples.

Sequenced material: peripheral blood mononuclear cells. The chain employs TRBV18 and TRBJ1-5, with the D gene too uncertain to name. The TCR originated in a person aged 18 to 75 in good health. CDR3 DNA, as far as it was read: TGTGCCAGCTCACCCCCAGGTCGTAGCAATCAGCCC. This is translated as CASSPPGRSNQP. The full-length CDR3 reads as CASSPPGRSNQPQHF.